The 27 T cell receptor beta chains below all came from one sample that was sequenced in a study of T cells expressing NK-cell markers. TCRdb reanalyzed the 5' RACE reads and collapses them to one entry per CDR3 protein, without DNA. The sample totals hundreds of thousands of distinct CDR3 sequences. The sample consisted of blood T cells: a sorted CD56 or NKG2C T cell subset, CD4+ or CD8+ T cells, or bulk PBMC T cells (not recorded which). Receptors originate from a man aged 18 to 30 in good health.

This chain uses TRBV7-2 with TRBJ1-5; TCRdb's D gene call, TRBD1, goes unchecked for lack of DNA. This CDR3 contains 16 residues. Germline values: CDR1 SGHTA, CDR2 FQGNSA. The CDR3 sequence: CASSFTGGESNQPQHF.

The CDR3 reads CASSALNAGNQPQHF. The chain links TRBV28 to TRBJ1-5. CDR1 and CDR2 (germline): MDHEN, SYDVKM. CDR3 length equals 15 residues.

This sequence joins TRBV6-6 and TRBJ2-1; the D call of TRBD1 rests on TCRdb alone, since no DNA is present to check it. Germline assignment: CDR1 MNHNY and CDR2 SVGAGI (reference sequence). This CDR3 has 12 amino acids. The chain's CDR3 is CASTQQGNEQFF.

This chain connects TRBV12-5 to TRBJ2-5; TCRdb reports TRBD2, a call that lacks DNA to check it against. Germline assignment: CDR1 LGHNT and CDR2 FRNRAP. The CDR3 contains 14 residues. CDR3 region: CASGSTSSSETQYF.

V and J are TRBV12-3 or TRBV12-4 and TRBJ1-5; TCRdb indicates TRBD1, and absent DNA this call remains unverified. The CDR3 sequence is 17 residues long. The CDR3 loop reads CASSIETGIEGDQPQHF.

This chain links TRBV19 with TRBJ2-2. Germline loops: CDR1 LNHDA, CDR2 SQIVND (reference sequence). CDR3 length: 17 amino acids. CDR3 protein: CASSIGDTMTLTGELFF.

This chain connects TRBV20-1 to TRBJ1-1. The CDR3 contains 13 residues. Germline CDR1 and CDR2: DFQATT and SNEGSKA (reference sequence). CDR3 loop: CSASLGGNTEAFF.

CDR3 loop: CASSLALDSYNEQFF. V gene TRBV5-1 combines with J gene TRBJ2-1. The CDR3 is 15 residues long. The germline V gene has CDR1 SGHRS and CDR2 YFSETQ.

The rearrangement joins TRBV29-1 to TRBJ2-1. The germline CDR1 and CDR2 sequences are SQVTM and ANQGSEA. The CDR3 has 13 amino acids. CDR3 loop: CSDNRDSYNEQFF.

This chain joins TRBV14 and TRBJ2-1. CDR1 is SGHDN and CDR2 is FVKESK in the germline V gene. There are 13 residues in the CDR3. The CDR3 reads CASSQDWFNEQFF.

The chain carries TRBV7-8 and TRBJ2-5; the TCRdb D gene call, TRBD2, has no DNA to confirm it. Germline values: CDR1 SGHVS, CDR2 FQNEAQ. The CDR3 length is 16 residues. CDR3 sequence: CASSQTTPAGRETQYF.

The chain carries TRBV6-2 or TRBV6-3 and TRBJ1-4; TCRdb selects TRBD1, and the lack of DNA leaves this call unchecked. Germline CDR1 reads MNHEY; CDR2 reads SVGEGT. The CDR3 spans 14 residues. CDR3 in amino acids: CASSNSMTDEKLFF.

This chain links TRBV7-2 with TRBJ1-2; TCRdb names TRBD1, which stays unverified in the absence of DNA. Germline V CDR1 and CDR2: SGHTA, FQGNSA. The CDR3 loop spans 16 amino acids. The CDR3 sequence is CASSFGTGGAGYGYTF. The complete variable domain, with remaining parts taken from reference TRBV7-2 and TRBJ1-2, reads GAGVSQSPSNKVTEKGKDVELRCDPISGHTALYWYRQSLGQGLEFLIYFQGNSAPDKSGLPSDRFSAERTGGSVSTLTIQRTQQEDSAVYLCASSFGTGGAGYGYTFGSGTRLTVV.

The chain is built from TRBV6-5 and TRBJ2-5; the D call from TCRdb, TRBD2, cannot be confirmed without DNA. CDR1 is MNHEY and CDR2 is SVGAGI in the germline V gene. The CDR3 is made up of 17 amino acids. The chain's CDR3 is CASSFGLRREEGETQYF.

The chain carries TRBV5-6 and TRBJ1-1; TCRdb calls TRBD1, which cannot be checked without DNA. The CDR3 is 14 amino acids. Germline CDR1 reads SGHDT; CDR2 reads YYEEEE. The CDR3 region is CASSLVGAGTEAFF.

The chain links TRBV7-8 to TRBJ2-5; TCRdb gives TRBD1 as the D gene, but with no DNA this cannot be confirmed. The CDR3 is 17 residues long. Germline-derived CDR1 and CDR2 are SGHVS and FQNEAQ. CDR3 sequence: CASSFRDIYRGQETQYF. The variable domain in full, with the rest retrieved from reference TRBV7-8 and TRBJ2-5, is GAGVSQSPRYKVAKRGQDVALRCDPISGHVSLFWYQQALGQGPEFLTYFQNEAQLDKSGLPSDRFFAERPEGSVSTLKIQRTQQEDSAVYLCASSFRDIYRGQETQYFGPGTRLLVL.

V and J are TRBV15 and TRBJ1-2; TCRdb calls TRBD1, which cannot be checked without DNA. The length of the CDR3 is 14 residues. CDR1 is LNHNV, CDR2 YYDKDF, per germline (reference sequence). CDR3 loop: CATSRDGGIYGYTF.

The CDR3 here is CSARKQESQPQHF. The rearrangement links TRBV20-1 to TRBJ1-5. There are 13 residues in the CDR3. Germline V gene data show CDR1 as DFQATT and CDR2 as SNEGSKA (reference sequence).

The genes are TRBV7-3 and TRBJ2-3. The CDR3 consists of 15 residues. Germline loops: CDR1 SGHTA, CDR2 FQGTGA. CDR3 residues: CASSLNAAFTDTQYF.

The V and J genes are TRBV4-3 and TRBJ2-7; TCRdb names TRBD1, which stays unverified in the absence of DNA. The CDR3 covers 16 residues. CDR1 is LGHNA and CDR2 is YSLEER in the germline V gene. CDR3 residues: CASSQDVASHLREQYF.

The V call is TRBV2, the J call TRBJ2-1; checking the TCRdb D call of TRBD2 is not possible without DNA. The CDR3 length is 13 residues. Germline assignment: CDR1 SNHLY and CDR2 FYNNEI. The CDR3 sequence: CASSPLRSGEQFF.

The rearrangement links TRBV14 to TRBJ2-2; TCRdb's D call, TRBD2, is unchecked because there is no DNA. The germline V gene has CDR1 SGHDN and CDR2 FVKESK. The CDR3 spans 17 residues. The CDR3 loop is CASSQDRSGGPTGELFF.

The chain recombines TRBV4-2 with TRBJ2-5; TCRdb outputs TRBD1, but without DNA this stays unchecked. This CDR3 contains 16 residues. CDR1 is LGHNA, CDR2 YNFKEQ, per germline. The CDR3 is CASSQDGQGMGETQYF.

CDR3: CAGGRSGLAKNIQYF. This chain links TRBV4-3 with TRBJ2-4; TCRdb reports TRBD1, a call that lacks DNA to check it against. The CDR3 consists of 15 residues. Germline values: CDR1 LGHNA, CDR2 YSLEER.

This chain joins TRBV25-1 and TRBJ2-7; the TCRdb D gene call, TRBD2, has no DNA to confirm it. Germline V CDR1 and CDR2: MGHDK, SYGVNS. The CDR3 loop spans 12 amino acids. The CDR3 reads CATLDYTYEQYF.

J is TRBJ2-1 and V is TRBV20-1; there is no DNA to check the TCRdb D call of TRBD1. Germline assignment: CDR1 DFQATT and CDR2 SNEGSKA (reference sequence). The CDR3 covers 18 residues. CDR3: CSARDPRGDREDYNEQFF.

This CDR3 reads CASSLGPTGNTDTQYF. This sequence joins TRBV7-2 and TRBJ2-3; TCRdb gives TRBD1 as the D gene, but with no DNA this cannot be confirmed. Per germline, CDR1 SGHTA and CDR2 FQGNSA. CDR3 length equals 16 residues.